The TCR beta chain under discussion was sequenced for a study of cytomegalovirus exposure and HLA in healthy donors. This CDR3 is 16 amino acids long. V dropped 1 base and J dropped 3; count of bases not matched to a gene: 5. CDR1 is LGHNA, CDR2 YSLEER, per germline. The primer mix had 60 Vbeta and 13 Jbeta primers. The repertoire was sequenced with immunoSEQ multiplex PCR; TCRdb's copy has only in-frame clones and lacks some. The table records approximately 100,000 clones, about three quarters of them present only once. The sequenced sample consisted of PBMCs. The gene calls are TRBV4-3 and TRBJ2-3, with 9 nucleotides matching TRBD2. This sequence was found in a male donor in good health and CMV-seropositive. DNA for the CDR3: TGCGCCAGCAGCCAAGTAGGCGGGGGGGCGACAGATACGCAGTATTTT. The encoded protein is CASSQVGGGATDTQYF.